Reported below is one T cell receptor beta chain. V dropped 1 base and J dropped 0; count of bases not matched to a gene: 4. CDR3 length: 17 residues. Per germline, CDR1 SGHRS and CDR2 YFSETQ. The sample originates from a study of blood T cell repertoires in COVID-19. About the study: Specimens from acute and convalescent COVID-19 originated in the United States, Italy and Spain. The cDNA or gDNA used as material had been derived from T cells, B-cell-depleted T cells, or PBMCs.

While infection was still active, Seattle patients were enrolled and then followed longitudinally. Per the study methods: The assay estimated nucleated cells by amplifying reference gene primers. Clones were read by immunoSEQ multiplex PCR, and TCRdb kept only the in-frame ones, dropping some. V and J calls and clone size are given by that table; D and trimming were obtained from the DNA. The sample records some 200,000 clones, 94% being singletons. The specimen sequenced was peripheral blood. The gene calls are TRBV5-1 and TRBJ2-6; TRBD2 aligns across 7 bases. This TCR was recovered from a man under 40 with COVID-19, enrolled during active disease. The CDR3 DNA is TGCGCCAGCAGCTTGTCCGGGGGGAGCTCTGGGGCCAACGTCCTGACTTTC. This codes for CASSLSGGSSGANVLTF.